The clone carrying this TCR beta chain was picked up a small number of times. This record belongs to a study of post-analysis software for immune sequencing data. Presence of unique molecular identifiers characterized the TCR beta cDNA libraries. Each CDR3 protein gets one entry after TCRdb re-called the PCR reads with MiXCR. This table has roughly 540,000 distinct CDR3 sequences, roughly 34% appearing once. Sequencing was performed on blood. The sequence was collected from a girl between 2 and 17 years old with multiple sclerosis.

The CDR3 sequence: CSARDGYNEQFF. CDR3 coding DNA: TGCAGTGCTAGAGACGGATACAATGAGCAGTTCTTC. The V gene is TRBV20-1, the J gene TRBJ2-1; D is unclear. The germline CDR1 and CDR2 sequences are DFQATT and SNEGSKA (reference sequence). V lost 0 bases and J lost 4, with 4 bases in between. CDR3 length: 12 amino acids.